The 19 T cell receptor beta chains reported below all come from one sample, sequenced in a study of T cell responses to AZD1222 COVID-19 vaccine. Sequencing was performed with immunoSEQ multiplex PCR; in TCRdb, only in-frame clones are kept and a portion is missing. The sample carries about 130,000 clones, roughly 90% recorded once. The specimen was peripheral blood, collected on day 0 of AZD1222 vaccination. The receptor set was obtained from an adult in good health.

The gene calls are TRBV19 and TRBJ1-6; 7 positions agree with TRBD1. J was trimmed by 7 bases and V by 7 bases; bases with no gene match: 4. CDR3 size: 13 residues. Looked up from germline, CDR1 is LNHDA and CDR2 is SQIVND (reference sequence). CDR3 protein: CASIGRGNSPLHF. CDR3 coding DNA: TGTGCCAGTATCGGCAGGGGGAATTCACCCCTCCACTTT.

The chain carries TRBV5-1 and TRBJ2-7, with 7 positions matching TRBD1. Germline trimming cut 4 bases from V and 3 bases from J; bases unmatched to any gene: 4. The V gene's germline CDR1 is SGHRS and CDR2 YFSETQ. CDR3 length equals 13 residues. Here the CDR3 reads CASSRDSRYEQYF. CDR3 sequence (DNA): TGCGCCAGCAGCCGGGACAGCCGCTACGAGCAGTACTTC.

The genes are TRBV18 and TRBJ2-7; tentatively, D is TRBD2 (8 bases). This CDR3 is built from 18 residues. The V end was cut by 0 bases, the J end by 3 bases, with 21 bases between. Germline V gene sequence: CDR1 KGHSH, CDR2 LQKENI. The CDR3 spells CASSPPTSGGAGGYEQYF. CDR3 nucleotide sequence: TGTGCCAGCTCACCACCTACTAGCGGAGGGGCAGGGGGCTACGAGCAGTACTTC.

This chain connects TRBV19 to TRBJ1-6; a weak D match, TRBD1 (6 bases). Trimming removed 6 bases from V and 6 bases from J, with 12 bases in between. Looked up from germline, CDR1 is LNHDA and CDR2 is SQIVND (reference sequence). This CDR3 spans 14 amino acids. CDR3 region: CASRRGQSNSPLHF. CDR3 in DNA: TGTGCCAGTAGGAGGGGACAATCTAATTCACCCCTCCACTTT.

The chain has TRBV30 and TRBJ2-3; D not resolved. The CDR3 spans 14 residues. Germline lookup yields CDR1 GTSNPN and CDR2 SVGIG (reference sequence). Trimming left V 2 bases short and J 2 bases short, with 11 bases between. The CDR3 loop is CAWSRSTITDTQYF. DNA of the CDR3: TGTGCCTGGAGTAGGTCGACGATCACAGATACGCAGTATTTT.

This clone has only one observation. One end of the junction is discordant with germline, which a read error may explain. The V and J genes are TRBV12-3 or TRBV12-4 and TRBJ2-7; 8 bases match TRBD2. The CDR3 is 11 residues long. DNA for the CDR3: TGTGCCAGCAGTCCTGGTAGCGGGGTTAGCTTC. Translation: CASSPGSGVSF.

The V and J genes are TRBV9 and TRBJ2-7; D uncertain. The V and J ends lost 3 bases and 5 bases respectively, with 18 bases between them. Germline CDR1 is SGDLS and CDR2 is YYNGEE. The CDR3 is 15 residues long. CDR3 in amino acids: CASSGGTSSAHEQYF. In nucleotides, the CDR3 is TGTGCCAGCAGCGGGGGAACGAGTTCCGCCCACGAGCAGTACTTC.

In this sample, this clone turned up once. J is TRBJ2-5 and V is TRBV3-1 (or the pseudogene TRBV3-2); unclear D gene. The CDR3 spans 15 residues. CDR1 LGHDT and CDR2 YNNKEL come from the germline V gene (reference sequence). Trimming took off 2 bases at V and 0 bases at J, with 10 bases between the two ends. The CDR3 here is CASSQYTRYQETQYF. The CDR3 coding sequence is TGTGCCAGCAGCCAATATACTCGGTACCAAGAGACCCAGTACTTC.

This clone has only one observation. The chain combines TRBV7-9 with TRBJ2-5; perhaps D is TRBD1 or TRBD2 (5 bases each). The CDR3 spans 15 residues. CDR1 SEHNR and CDR2 FQNEAQ come from the germline V gene (reference sequence). Trimming stripped 2 bases from V and 5 bases from J, with 15 bases between. The CDR3 sequence: CASSLSEGPKETQYF. The CDR3 DNA reads TGTGCCAGCAGCTTAAGTGAGGGGCCAAAGGAGACCCAGTACTTC. Looking up the rest from reference TRBV7-9 and TRBJ2-5 gives the full variable domain: DTGVSQNPRHKITKRGQNVTFRCDPISEHNRLYWYRQTLGQGPEFLTYFQNEAQLEKSRLLSDRFSAERPKGSFSTLEIQRTEQGDSAMYLCASSLSEGPKETQYFGPGTRLLVL.

The V gene is TRBV10-3, the J gene TRBJ2-5; 9 nucleotides agree with TRBD1. The CDR3 runs 14 residues. CDR1 ENHRY and CDR2 SYGVKD come from the germline V gene. V gave up 0 bases and J gave up 4 bases; unmatched junction bases: 0. In nucleotides, the CDR3 is TGTGCCATCAGTGAGTCGGACAGGGGAGAGACCCAGTACTTC. It is translated as CAISESDRGETQYF.

The V gene is TRBV5-1, the J gene TRBJ1-1; tentative D call: TRBD1 (5 bases). Germline V lookup: CDR1 SGHRS, CDR2 YFSETQ. The CDR3 has 18 amino acids. V was clipped by 4 bases and J by 6 bases, with 28 bases between them. Written as DNA, the CDR3 is TGCGCCAGCAGCACGACAGTCGGGGCCAGAACCTCCCTATCTGAAGCTTTCTTT. Protein: CASSTTVGARTSLSEAFF.

V gene TRBV18 combines with J gene TRBJ2-7, with a weak D call TRBD2 (7 bases). The CDR3 contains 16 residues. Germline-derived CDR1 and CDR2 are KGHSH and LQKENI. V was pared by 2 bases and J by 2 bases, with 16 bases between. DNA for the CDR3: TGTGCCAGCTCACCAGCCTCGGCGGGGGCCCCCTACGAGCAGTACTTC. It codes for CASSPASAGAPYEQYF.

This sequence joins TRBV4-2 and TRBJ2-5; D possibly corresponds to TRBD2 (5 bases). The germline CDR1 and CDR2 sequences are LGHNA and YNFKEQ. The CDR3 is made up of 12 amino acids. The V end lost 5 bases, the J end lost 9 bases, and 13 bases lay between the germline ends. This chain's CDR3 is CASSSRGEAQYF. The CDR3 coding sequence is TGTGCCAGCAGCTCACGGGGAGAAGCCCAGTACTTC.

The gene calls are TRBV27 and TRBJ1-1; D gene unclear. Germline V lookup: CDR1 MNHEY, CDR2 SMNVEV (reference sequence). This CDR3 spans 13 amino acids. The V end was cut by 6 bases, the J end by 1 base, with 9 bases between. DNA of the CDR3: TGTGCCAGCAGCCCAATCAAGAACACTGAAGCTTTCTTT. It translates to CASSPIKNTEAFF.

This chain uses TRBV19 with TRBJ1-2, with TRBD1 matching 9 bases. This CDR3 region has 14 residues. With V trimmed by 4 bases and J by 8 bases, 8 bases remained unmatched. Germline CDR1 LNHDA, CDR2 SQIVND (reference sequence). DNA for the CDR3: TGTGCCAGTAGTAATCAAGTGACAGGGGGAGGCTACACCTTC. This encodes CASSNQVTGGGYTF.

As concerns this clone: One end of the junction varies from germline; a read error may be responsible. The chain links TRBV4-1 to TRBJ2-1; the match to TRBD1 covers 8 bases. Germline loops: CDR1 MGHRA, CDR2 YSYEKL. This CDR3 has 12 amino acids. The DNA of the CDR3 is TGCGCCAGCCTGAACAGGGGGAATGAACAGTTCTTC. It specifies CASLNRGNEQFF.

The chain has TRBV25-1 and TRBJ2-1, with 8 positions matching TRBD2. CDR1 and CDR2 from the germline V gene are MGHDK and SYGVNS. V lost 3 bases and J lost 2; bases outside the gene matches: 9. The CDR3 is 17 residues long. CDR3 nucleotides: TGTGCCAGCAGTGAGGAAAAGACTAGCGAAGCCTACAATGAGCAGTTCTTC. It is translated as CASSEEKTSEAYNEQFF.

This clone was seen just once. This chain joins TRBV5-4 and TRBJ1-3; D ambiguous. This CDR3 has 19 amino acids. Germline V gives CDR1 SGHNT, CDR2 YYREEE (reference sequence). V dropped 1 base and J dropped 0 bases, with 20 bases sitting between them. CDR3 DNA: TGTGCCAGCAGCTTGTATTTATCTGGCAGTTTAAGCTCTGGAAACACCATATATTTT. This translates into CASSLYLSGSLSSGNTIYF.

This clone has only a few counts. The chain has TRBV6-5 and TRBJ2-7; D not certain. The germline V gene has CDR1 MNHEY and CDR2 SVGAGI. The CDR3 totals 14 residues. Trimming took off 1 base at V and 0 bases at J, with 7 bases between the two ends. The CDR3 here is CASSYYGPSYEQYF. The CDR3 DNA is TGTGCCAGCAGTTACTATGGGCCCTCCTACGAGCAGTACTTC.